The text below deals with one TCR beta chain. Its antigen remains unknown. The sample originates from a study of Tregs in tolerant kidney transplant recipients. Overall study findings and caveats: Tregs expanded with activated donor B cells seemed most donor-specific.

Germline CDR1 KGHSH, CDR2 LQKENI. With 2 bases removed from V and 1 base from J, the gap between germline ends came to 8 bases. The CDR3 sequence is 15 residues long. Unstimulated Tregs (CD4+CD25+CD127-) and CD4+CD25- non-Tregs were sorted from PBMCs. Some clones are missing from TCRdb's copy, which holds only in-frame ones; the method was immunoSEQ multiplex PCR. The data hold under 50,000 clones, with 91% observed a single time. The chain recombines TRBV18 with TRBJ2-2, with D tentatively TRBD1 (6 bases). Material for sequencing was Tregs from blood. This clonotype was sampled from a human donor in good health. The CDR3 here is CASSPSGQNTGELFF. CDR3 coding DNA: TGTGCCAGCTCACCATCGGGACAGAACACCGGGGAGCTGTTTTTT.